This TCR beta chain was identified in a study of beta chain features in type 1 diabetes. The authors reverse transcribed all of the isolated RNA, so sequencing captured expressed TCRB transcripts. Assay used: immunoSEQ multiplex PCR; TCRdb lists only in-frame clones, some missing. The sample yields some 900,000 clones, 17% seen once. J was trimmed by 7 bases and V by 5 bases; bases with no gene match: 5. CDR3 length equals 14 residues. CDR1 and CDR2 from the germline V gene are SGHVS and FQNEAQ. Points on this clone: As yet, its antigen is unknown.

Averaging approximately 110 mL, one heparinised blood draw came from each individual donor. Points from the study as a whole: Compared with healthy donors, patients appeared to share more similar naive, central memory and regulatory TCRB repertoires. Shorter TCRB CDR3s, moderately but significantly so, were found in Type 1 diabetes patients in all four CD4+ subsets. Whatever favoring of shorter templates PCR might show would apply equally to patients and controls.

The clonotype was recovered from a woman between 18 and 29 years old in good health. Sequencing was carried out using naive CD4+ T cells from blood. This sequence joins TRBV7-8 and TRBJ2-2; 9 bases line up with TRBD1. CDR3 region: CASSPQGAGGELFF. Here the CDR3 DNA reads TGTGCCAGCAGCCCACAGGGGGCCGGCGGGGAGCTGTTTTTT.